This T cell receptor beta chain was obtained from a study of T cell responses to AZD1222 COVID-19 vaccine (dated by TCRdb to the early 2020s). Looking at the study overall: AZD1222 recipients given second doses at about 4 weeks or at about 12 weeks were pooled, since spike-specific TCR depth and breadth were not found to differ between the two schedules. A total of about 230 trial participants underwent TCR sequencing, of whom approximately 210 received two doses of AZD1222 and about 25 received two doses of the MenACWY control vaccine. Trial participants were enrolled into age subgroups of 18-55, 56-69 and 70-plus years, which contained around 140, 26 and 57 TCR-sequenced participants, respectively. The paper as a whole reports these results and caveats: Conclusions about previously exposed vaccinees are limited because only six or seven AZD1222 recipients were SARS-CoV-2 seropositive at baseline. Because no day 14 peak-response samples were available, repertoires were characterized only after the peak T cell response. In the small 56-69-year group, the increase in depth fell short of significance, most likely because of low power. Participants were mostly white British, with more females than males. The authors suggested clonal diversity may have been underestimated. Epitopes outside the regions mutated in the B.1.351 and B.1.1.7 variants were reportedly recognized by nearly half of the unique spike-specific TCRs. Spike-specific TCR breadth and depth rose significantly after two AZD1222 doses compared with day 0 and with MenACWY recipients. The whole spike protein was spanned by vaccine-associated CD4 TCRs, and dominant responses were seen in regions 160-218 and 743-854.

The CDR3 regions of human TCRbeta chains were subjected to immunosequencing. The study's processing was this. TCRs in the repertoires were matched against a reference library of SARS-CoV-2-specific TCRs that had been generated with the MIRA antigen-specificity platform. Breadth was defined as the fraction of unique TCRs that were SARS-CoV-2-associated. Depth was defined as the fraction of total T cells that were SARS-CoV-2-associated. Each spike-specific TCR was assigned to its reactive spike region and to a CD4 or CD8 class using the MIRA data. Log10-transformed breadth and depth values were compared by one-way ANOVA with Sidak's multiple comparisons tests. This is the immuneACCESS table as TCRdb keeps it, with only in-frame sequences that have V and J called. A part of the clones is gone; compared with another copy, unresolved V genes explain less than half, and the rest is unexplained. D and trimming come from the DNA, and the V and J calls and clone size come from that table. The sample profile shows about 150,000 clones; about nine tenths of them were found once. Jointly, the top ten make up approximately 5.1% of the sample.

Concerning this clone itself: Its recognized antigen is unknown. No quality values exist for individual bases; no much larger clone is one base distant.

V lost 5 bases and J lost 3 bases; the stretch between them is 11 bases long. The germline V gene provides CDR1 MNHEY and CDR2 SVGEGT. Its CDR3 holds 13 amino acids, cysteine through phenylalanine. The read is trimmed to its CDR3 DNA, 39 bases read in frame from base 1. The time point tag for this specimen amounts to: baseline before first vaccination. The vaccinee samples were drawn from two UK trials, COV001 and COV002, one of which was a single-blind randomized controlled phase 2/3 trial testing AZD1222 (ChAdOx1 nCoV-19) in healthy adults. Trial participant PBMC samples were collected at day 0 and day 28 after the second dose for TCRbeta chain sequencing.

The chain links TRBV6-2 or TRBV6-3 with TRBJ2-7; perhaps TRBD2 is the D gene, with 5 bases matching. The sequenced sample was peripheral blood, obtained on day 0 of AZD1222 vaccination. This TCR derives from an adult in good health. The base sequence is TGTGCCAGCAGTCGGACTTACGACTACGAGCAGTACTTC. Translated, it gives CASSRTYDYEQYF.